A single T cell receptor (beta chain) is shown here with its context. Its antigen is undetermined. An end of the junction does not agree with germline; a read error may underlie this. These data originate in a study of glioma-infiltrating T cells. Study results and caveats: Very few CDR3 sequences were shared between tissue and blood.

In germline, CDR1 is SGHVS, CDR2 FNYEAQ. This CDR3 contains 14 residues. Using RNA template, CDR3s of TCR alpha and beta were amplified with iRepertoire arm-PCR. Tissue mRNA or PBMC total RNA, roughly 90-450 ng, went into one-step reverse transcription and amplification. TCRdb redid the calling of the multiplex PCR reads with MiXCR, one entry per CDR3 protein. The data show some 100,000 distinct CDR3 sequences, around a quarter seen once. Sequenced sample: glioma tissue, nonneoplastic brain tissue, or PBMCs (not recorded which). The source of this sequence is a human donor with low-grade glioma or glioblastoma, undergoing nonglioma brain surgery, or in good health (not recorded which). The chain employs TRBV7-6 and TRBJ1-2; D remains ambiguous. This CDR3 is CTSSLAAQAHLYTF. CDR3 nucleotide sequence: TGTACCAGCAGCTTAGCCGCGCAGGCGCATCTCTACACCTTC. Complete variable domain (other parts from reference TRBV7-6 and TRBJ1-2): GAGVSQSPRYKVTKRGQDVALRCDPISGHVSLYWYRQALGQGPEFLTYFNYEAQQDKSGLPNDRFSAERPEGSISTLTIQRTEQRDSAMYRCTSSLAAQAHLYTFGSGTRLTVV.